This TCR beta chain was captured by sequencing in a study of graft-versus-host responses after intestinal transplantation. The overall study: Each of the recipients got a multivisceral, liver-intestinal, or isolated intestinal transplant.

A remark on this clone: Its matching antigen is unknown.

With V trimmed by 5 bases and J by 8 bases, 12 bases remained unmatched. The germline gives CDR1 SEHNR, CDR2 FQNEAQ (reference sequence). The CDR3 is 16 residues long. Generated by immunoSEQ multiplex PCR, the TCRdb table keeps only in-frame clones and is missing some. Of about 93,000 clones in the sample, about 93% were seen once. Study-level points and caveats: Across patients carrying graft-donor T cell macrochimerism, allografts held high graft-versus-host to host-versus-graft clonal ratios.

The chain couples TRBV7-9 to TRBJ2-1, with 10 bases lining up with TRBD2. The source is a human donor who received an intestinal transplant. Sequenced here: unstimulated CD8+ T cells sorted from spleen or lymph node cells, sampled before intestinal transplant. The CDR3: CASSPILAGISDEQFF. CDR3 DNA sequence: TGTGCCAGCAGCCCGATACTAGCGGGAATCAGCGATGAGCAGTTCTTC.